The TCR beta chain described here comes from a study of T-cell memory formation after mild COVID-19. Study as a whole: Largely donor-specific TCR clusters were found.

TCRdb independently ran MiXCR on the 5' RACE reads; one entry per CDR3 protein. The repertoire holds about 250,000 distinct CDR3 sequences, with 15% to 19% as singletons. Germline trimming cut 0 bases from V and 7 bases from J; bases unmatched to any gene: 5. The CDR3 consists of 15 residues. The germline CDR1 and CDR2 sequences are SGHDT and YYEEEE. This sequence joins TRBV5-6 and TRBJ2-1; 9 nucleotides line up with TRBD1. Sequenced: PBMCs or a T cell subset sorted from them (not recorded which). The receptor was isolated from an adult woman who had mild COVID-19 (a few samples of this study predate the infection). Cell type and time point are not known. This CDR3 is CASSLDRGLWNEQFF. The CDR3 nucleotides read TGTGCCAGCAGCTTGGACAGGGGGCTCTGGAATGAGCAGTTCTTC.